Listed below are T cell receptor beta chains from one sample, sequenced in a study of T-cell reconstitution after alpha-beta-depleted transplantation in children. Via MiXCR, TCRdb re-called the PCR reads, giving one row per CDR3 protein. The table has 600,000 or so distinct CDR3 sequences, roughly 23% seen once. The specimen comprised PBMCs, mostly from graft donor cells, sampled 360 days after TCRalphabeta/CD19-depleted stem cell transplant. The receptor source for this set is a boy under two years old who had a stem cell transplant for acute myeloid leukemia, so the T cells may come from the graft donor. Both conserved end residues are part of each CDR3. D genes are given only for firm matches. Some rows mark clone size as missing; the rest say once, few, many or name a class of expanded clone.

d_call	clone_size	j_call	v_call	cdr3_nt	cdr3_aa
-	-	TRBJ1-2	TRBV12-3/TRBV12-4	TGTGCCAGCAGTGAGGGGTGGTATGGCTACACCTTC	CASSEGWYGYTF
-	many	TRBJ2-3	TRBV7-8	TGTGCCAGCACCCCTAAAGCCGGGACTTTAAGCACAGATACGCAGTATTTT	CASTPKAGTLSTDTQYF
TRBD1	many	TRBJ1-6	TRBV20-1	TGCAGTGCTAGGGCGACAGGGAATTCACCCCTCCACTTT	CSARATGNSPLHF
TRBD2	-	TRBJ2-1	TRBV18	TGTGCCAGCTCACCGCGGACTAGCGGAAAATACAATGAGCAGTTCTTC	CASSPRTSGKYNEQFF
-	few	TRBJ2-5	TRBV15	TGTGCCACCGTTCTCGGACGGACCACGGGGGAGACCCAGTACTTC	CATVLGRTTGETQYF
TRBD2	-	TRBJ2-1	TRBV18	TGTGCCAGCTCACCACCAGTTAAAATGACTAGCGGGGGGAACGGTGAGCAGTTCTTC	CASSPPVKMTSGGNGEQFF
-	-	TRBJ2-3	TRBV27	TGTGCCAGCAGACCGACTAGGGGTGTCATTTTGGATACGCAGTATTTT	CASRPTRGVILDTQYF
TRBD1	many	TRBJ1-4	TRBV12-3/TRBV12-4	TGTGCCAGCAGTTTACAGGGGGCTGTAGGTGAAAAACTGTTTTTT	CASSLQGAVGEKLFF
-	once	TRBJ2-3	TRBV9	TGTGCCAGCAGCGTAGGAGGGAGACGACCAGATACGCAGTATTTT	CASSVGGRRPDTQYF
-	-	TRBJ2-3	TRBV20-1	TGCAGTGCTAGATTAATCGCTAGCACAGATACGCAGTATTTT	CSARLIASTDTQYF
TRBD2	few	TRBJ2-1	TRBV5-1	TGCGCCAGCAGCTCCGCTAGCGGGGGGAACAATGAGCAGTTCTTC	CASSSASGGNNEQFF
-	many	TRBJ2-1	TRBV14	TGTGCCAGCAGCCAAGGAATCAACCCGTACAATGAGCAGTTCTTC	CASSQGINPYNEQFF
-	many	TRBJ2-3	TRBV15	TGTGCCACCAGCAGAGATCCCCCCAGCACAGATACGCAGTATTTT	CATSRDPPSTDTQYF
-	many	TRBJ2-2	TRBV29-1	TGCAGCGCCATAGTGAAGGGGCGCGGCACCGGGGAGCTGTTTTTT	CSAIVKGRGTGELFF
-	few	TRBJ2-7	TRBV12-1	TGTGCCAGCAGCCCCGGGAAGCGGGGGATATTCTACGAGCAGTACTTC	CASSPGKRGIFYEQYF
-	few	TRBJ2-1	TRBV6-2/TRBV6-3	TGTGCCAGCAGTTACTTCCACGCCAATGAGCAGTTCTTC	CASSYFHANEQFF
-	-	TRBJ1-5	TRBV20-1	TGCAGTGCTAGATTTGGGGGGGATCAGCCCCAGCATTTT	CSARFGGDQPQHF
-	few	TRBJ2-6	TRBV27	TGTGCCAGCAGCCCAATGGGGGGCACTGGGGCCAACGTCCTGACTTTC	CASSPMGGTGANVLTF
TRBD2	few	TRBJ2-7	TRBV14	TGTGCCAGCAGCCCCTATAGCGGGGGATTCACCTACGAGCAGTACTTC	CASSPYSGGFTYEQYF
TRBD1	many	TRBJ1-1	TRBV6-5	TGTGCCAGCACCCCTATCAGGGGGGGGACTGAAGCTTTCTTT	CASTPIRGGTEAFF
TRBD1	-	TRBJ1-1	TRBV28	TGTGCCAGCAGTCCGACAGGGGAGAACACTGAAGCTTTCTTT	CASSPTGENTEAFF
TRBD2	once	TRBJ2-5	TRBV11-2	TGTGCCAGCAGACTTACTAGCGGGGGGCTGCGGACCCAGTACTTC	CASRLTSGGLRTQYF
TRBD1	few	TRBJ2-4	TRBV12-3/TRBV12-4	TGTGCCAGCAGTTCGGGACAGGGGGGACTAGCCAAAAACATTCAGTACTTC	CASSSGQGGLAKNIQYF
-	-	TRBJ1-6	TRBV15	TGTGCCACCAGCAGAGGTGGGACATCCGCGCCGGGGGTGACCCTCCACTTT	CATSRGGTSAPGVTLHF
-	few	TRBJ1-1	TRBV18	TGTGCCAGCTCACCAAACACGAACACTGAAGCTTTCTTT	CASSPNTNTEAFF
TRBD1	-	TRBJ1-1	TRBV28	TGTGCCAGCAGGCCGCCCCCGGACAGGAGATATAACACTGAAGCTTTCTTT	CASRPPPDRRYNTEAFF
TRBD2	-	TRBJ2-4	TRBV10-3	TGTGCCAGCGGGGGGGCGGACATTCAGTACTTC	CASGGADIQYF
-	-	TRBJ1-4	TRBV29-1	TGCAGCGTTGGGGAGGGAGACAGTAATGAAAAACTGTTTTTT	CSVGEGDSNEKLFF
TRBD1	-	TRBJ1-5	TRBV29-1	TGCAGCGTTCTATTGCCGGGACAGCTTAATCAGCCCCAGCATTTT	CSVLLPGQLNQPQHF
TRBD1	-	TRBJ2-1	TRBV24-1	TGTGCCACCAGTGTGGTAGGACAGGGAGAGCGCCATGAGCAGTTCTTC	CATSVVGQGERHEQFF
-	-	TRBJ2-7	TRBV11-3	TGTGCCAGCAGCCGAAAAGAGGGACCAACCTACGAGCAGTACTTC	CASSRKEGPTYEQYF
TRBD1	many	TRBJ1-6	TRBV12-3/TRBV12-4	TGTGCCAGCAGCTCGGACAGGGCCCTTATGGGTTCACCCCTCCACTTT	CASSSDRALMGSPLHF
-	few	TRBJ2-1	TRBV7-9	TGTGCCAGCAGCTTAGCGGCAGGGGACAATGAGCAGTTCTTC	CASSLAAGDNEQFF
TRBD1	many	TRBJ1-2	TRBV12-3/TRBV12-4	TGTGCCAGCAGACCGACAGGGAACTATGGCTACACCTTC	CASRPTGNYGYTF